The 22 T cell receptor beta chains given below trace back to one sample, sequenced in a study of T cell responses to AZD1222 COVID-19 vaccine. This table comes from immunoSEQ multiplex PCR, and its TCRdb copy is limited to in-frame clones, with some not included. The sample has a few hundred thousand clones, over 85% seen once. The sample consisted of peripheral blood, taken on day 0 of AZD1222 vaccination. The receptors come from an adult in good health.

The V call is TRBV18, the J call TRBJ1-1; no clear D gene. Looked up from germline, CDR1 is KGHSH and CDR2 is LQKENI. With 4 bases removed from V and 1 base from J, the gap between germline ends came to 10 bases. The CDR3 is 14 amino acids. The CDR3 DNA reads TGTGCCAGCTCACTTGTAGGAGGGAACACTGAAGCTTTCTTT. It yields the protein CASSLVGGNTEAFF.

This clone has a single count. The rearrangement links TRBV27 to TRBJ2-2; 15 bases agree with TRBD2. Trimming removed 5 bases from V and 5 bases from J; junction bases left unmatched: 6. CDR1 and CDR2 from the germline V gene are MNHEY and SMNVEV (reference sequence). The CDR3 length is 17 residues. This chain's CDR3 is CASSPGLAGGRTGELFF. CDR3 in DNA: TGTGCCAGCAGTCCGGGACTAGCGGGGGGAAGGACCGGGGAGCTGTTTTTT.

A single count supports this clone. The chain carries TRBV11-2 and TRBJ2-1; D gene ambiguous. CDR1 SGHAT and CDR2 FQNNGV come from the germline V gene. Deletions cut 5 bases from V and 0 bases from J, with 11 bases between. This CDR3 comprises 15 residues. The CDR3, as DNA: TGTGCCAGCAGCGATCACGGTAGCTCCTACAATGAGCAGTTCTTC. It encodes CASSDHGSSYNEQFF.

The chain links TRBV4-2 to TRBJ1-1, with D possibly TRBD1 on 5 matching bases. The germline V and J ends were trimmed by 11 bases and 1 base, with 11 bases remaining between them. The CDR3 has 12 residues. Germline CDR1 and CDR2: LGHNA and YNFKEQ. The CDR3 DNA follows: TGTGCCGCAGGGACGGCGAACACTGAAGCTTTCTTT. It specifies CAAGTANTEAFF.

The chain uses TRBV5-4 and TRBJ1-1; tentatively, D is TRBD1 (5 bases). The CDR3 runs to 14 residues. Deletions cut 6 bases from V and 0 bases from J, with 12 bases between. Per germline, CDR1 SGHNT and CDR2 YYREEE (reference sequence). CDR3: CASNRQPLNTEAFF. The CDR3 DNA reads TGTGCCAGCAACCGACAGCCCCTGAACACTGAAGCTTTCTTT.

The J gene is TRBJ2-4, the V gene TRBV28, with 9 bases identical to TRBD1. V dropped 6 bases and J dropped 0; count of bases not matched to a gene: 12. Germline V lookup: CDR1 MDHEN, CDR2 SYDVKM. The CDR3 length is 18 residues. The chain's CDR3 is CASSPVPGQGLAKNIQYF. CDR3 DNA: TGTGCCAGCAGCCCAGTCCCGGGACAGGGTCTAGCCAAAAACATTCAGTACTTC.

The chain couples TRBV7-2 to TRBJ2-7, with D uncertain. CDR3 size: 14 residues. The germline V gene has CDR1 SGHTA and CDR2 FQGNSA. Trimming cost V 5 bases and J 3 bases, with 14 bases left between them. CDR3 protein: CASSPVANGYEQYF. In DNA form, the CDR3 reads TGTGCCAGCAGCCCCGTGGCCAATGGCTACGAGCAGTACTTC.

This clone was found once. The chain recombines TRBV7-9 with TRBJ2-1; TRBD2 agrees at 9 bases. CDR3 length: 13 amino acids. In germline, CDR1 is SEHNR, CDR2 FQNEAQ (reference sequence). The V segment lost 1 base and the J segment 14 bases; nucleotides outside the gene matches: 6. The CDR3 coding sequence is TGTGCCAGCAGCTTAGATAGACTAGCGGCGGAGTTCTTC. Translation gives CASSLDRLAAEFF.

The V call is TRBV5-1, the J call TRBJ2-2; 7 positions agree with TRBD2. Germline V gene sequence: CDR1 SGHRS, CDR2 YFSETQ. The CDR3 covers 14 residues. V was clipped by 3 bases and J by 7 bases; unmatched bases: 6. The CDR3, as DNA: TGCGCCAGCAGCTCCTTTGCGGGAGTCGGGGAGCTGTTTTTT. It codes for CASSSFAGVGELFF.

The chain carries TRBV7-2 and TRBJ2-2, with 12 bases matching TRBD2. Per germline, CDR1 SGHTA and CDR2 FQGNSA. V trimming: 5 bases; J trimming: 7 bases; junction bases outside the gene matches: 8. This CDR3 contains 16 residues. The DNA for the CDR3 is TGTGCCAGCAGCCAATGGACTAGCGGGGAAGGCGGGGAGCTGTTTTTT. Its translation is CASSQWTSGEGGELFF.

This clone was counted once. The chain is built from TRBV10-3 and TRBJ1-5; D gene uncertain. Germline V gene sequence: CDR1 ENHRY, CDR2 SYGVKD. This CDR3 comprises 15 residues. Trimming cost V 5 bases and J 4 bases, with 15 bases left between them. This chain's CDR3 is CAISPTGLSNQPQHF. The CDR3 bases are TGTGCCATCAGTCCTACCGGACTTTCTAATCAGCCCCAGCATTTT.

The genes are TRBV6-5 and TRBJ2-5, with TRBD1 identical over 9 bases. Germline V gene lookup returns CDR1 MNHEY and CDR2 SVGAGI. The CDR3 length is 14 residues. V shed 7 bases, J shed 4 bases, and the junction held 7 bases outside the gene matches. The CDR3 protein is CASIRDRGTETQYF. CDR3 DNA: TGTGCCAGCATTAGAGACAGGGGGACAGAGACCCAGTACTTC.

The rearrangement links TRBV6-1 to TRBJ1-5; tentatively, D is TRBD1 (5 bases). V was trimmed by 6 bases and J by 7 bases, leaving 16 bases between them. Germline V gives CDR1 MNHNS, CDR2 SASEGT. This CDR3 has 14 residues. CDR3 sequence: CASSPGGEGQPQHF. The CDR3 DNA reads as TGTGCCAGCAGCCCCGGGGGGGAAGGGCAGCCCCAGCATTTT.

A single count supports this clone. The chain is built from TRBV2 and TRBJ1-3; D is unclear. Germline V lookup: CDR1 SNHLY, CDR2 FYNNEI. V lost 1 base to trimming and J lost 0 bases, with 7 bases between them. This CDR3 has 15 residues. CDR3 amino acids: CASSEERFSGNTIYF. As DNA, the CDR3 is TGTGCCAGCAGTGAAGAGAGGTTCTCTGGAAACACCATATATTTT.

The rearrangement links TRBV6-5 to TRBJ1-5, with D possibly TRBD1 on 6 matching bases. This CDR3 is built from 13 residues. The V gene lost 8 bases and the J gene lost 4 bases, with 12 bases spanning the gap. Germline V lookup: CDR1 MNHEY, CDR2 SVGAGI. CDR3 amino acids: CASGGSRNQPQHF. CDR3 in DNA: TGTGCCAGCGGGGGCAGCCGTAATCAGCCCCAGCATTTT.

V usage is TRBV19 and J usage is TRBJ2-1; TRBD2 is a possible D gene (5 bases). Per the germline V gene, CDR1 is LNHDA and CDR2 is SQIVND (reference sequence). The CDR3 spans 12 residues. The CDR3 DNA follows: TGTGCGACCCGGGAACCCTACAATGAGCAGTTCTTC. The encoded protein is CATREPYNEQFF.

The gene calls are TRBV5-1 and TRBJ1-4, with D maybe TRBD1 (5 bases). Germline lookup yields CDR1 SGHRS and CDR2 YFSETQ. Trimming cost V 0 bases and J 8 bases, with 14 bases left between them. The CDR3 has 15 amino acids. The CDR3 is CASSLVAGVEEKLFF. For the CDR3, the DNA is TGCGCCAGCAGCTTGGTAGCGGGGGTAGAGGAAAAACTGTTTTTT.

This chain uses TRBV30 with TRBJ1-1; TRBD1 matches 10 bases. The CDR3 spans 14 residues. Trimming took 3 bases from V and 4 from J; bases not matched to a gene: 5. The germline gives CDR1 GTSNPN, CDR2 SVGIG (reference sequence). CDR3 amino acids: CAWRYRDRGTEAFF. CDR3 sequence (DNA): TGTGCCTGGAGATACCGGGACAGGGGCACTGAAGCTTTCTTT.

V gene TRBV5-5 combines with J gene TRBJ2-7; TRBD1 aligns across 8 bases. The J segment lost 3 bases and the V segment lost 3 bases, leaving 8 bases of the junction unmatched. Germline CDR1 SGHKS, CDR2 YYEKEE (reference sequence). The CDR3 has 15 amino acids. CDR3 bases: TGTGCCAGCAGCTCAACCTGGACAGGGATCTACGAGCAGTACTTC. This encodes CASSSTWTGIYEQYF.

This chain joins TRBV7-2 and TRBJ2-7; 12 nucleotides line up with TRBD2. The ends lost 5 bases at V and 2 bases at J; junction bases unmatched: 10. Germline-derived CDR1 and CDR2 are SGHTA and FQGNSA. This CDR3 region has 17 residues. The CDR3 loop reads CASSARLAGVTPYEQYF. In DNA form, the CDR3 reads TGTGCCAGCAGCGCCCGACTAGCGGGAGTCACCCCCTACGAGCAGTACTTC.

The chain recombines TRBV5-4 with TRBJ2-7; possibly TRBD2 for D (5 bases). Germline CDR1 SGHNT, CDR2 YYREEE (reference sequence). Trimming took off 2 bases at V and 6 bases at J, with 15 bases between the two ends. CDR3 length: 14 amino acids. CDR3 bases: TGTGCCAGCAGCTTTGATGCCGGGGTGTTCGAGCAGTACTTC. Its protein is CASSFDAGVFEQYF.

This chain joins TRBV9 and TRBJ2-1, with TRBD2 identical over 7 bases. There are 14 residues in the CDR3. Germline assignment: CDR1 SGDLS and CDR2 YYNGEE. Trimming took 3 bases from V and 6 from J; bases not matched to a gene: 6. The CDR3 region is CASSAGTTFNEQFF. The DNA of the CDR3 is TGTGCCAGCAGCGCCGGGACTACCTTCAATGAGCAGTTCTTC.